The 5 T cell receptor beta chains listed next were all sequenced from one sample in a study of human CD8 memory T cell subsets. UMI-labeled 5' RACE was used to make TCR beta libraries. From its re-call of the 5' RACE reads, TCRdb lists each CDR3 protein once, without DNA. The listing contains about 11,000 distinct CDR3 sequences. Source material: CD8+ stem-like memory T cells (TSCM and TCM) sorted from PBMCs. Subset: stem-like memory CD8 T cells (TSTEM), CCR7+ PD-1- TIGIT-. The receptors were gathered from a human donor in good health.

This clonotype ranks as medium-sized in terms of frequency. The chain has TRBV7-9 and TRBJ2-1. The CDR3 sequence is 11 residues long. The germline CDR1 and CDR2 sequences are SEHNR and FQNEAQ (reference sequence). CDR3: CASSFEMGQFF.

The V gene is TRBV12-3 or TRBV12-4, the J gene TRBJ2-4; TCRdb picks TRBD2, but there is no DNA to check that call. CDR3 length: 13 amino acids. CDR3 loop: CASSFEGSNIQYF.

This rearrangement joins TRBV7-7 to TRBJ2-5; no DNA is available, so the TRBD2 call from TCRdb remains unchecked. CDR1 SSHAT and CDR2 FNYEAQ come from the germline V gene (reference sequence). This CDR3 spans 13 amino acids. CDR3 loop: CASSSERQETQYF.

The chain links TRBV20-1 to TRBJ1-1; TCRdb's assignment of TRBD1 cannot be checked, as there is no DNA. The germline V gene encodes CDR1 DFQATT and CDR2 SNEGSKA (reference sequence). CDR3 length: 15 amino acids. CDR3 region: CSARRGREVNTEAFF.

The rearrangement joins TRBV3-1 to TRBJ2-7; TCRdb selects TRBD1, and the lack of DNA leaves this call unchecked. The germline CDR1 and CDR2 sequences are LGHDT and YNNKEL (reference sequence). There are 15 residues in the CDR3. CDR3 in amino acids: CASSRPGQIPYEQYF.